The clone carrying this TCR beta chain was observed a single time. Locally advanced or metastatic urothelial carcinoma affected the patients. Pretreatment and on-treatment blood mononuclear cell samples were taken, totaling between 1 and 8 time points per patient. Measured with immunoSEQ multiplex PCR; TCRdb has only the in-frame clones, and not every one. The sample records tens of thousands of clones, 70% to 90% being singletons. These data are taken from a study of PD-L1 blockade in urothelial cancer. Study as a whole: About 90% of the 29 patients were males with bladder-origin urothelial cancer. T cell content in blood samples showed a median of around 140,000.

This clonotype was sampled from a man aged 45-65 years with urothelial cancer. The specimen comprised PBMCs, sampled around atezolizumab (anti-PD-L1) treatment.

The DNA of the CDR3 is TGTGCCAGCAGCCTAAGGGGCTATAAGGAAAAACTGTTTTTT. Residues: CASSLRGYKEKLFF. The chain couples TRBV13 to TRBJ1-4; possible D gene TRBD1, 5 bases. Per germline, CDR1 PRHDT and CDR2 FYEKMQ (reference sequence). Between the trimmed V and J ends, which lost 5 bases and 8 bases, there was a span of 15 bases. This CDR3 region has 14 residues.